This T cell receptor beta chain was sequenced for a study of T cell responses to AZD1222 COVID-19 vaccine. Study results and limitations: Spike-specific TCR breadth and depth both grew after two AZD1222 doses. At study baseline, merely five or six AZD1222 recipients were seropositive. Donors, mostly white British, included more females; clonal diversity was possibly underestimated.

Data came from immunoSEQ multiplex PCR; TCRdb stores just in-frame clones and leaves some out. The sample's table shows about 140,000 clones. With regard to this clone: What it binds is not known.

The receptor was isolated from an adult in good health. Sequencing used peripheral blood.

CDR3 in amino acids: CASSPIAGDTDTQYF. In DNA form, the CDR3 reads TGTGCCAGCTCACCGATAGCGGGGGACACAGATACGCAGTATTTT. V usage is TRBV18 and J usage is TRBJ2-3, with 9 positions matching TRBD2. Trimming cost V 3 bases and J 2 bases; bases outside gene matches: 3. The CDR3 loop spans 15 amino acids. Germline CDR1 and CDR2: KGHSH and LQKENI.